This T cell receptor (beta chain) derives from a study of T-cell reconstitution after alpha-beta-depleted transplantation in children. Construction of the TCRbeta library involved unique molecular identifiers. TCRdb re-called the PCR reads through MiXCR, storing one row per CDR3 protein. This table has 350,000 to 450,000 distinct CDR3 sequences, about 20% appearing once. This TCR came from a human donor who donated a stem cell graft to a child with acute myeloid leukemia. Sample: PBMCs from the stem cell graft donor, taken from the stem cell graft.

CDR3 loop: CASSRTSGISYEQYF. DNA for the CDR3: TGTGCCAGCAGTCGCACTAGCGGGATTAGCTACGAGCAGTACTTC. V usage is TRBV28 and J usage is TRBJ2-7, with TRBD2 identical over 10 bases. The V gene's germline CDR1 is MDHEN and CDR2 SYDVKM. The CDR3 spans 15 residues. The V and J ends lost 5 bases and 3 bases, in that order; junction bases with no gene match: 7. Variable domain in full (rest from reference TRBV28 and TRBJ2-7): DVKVTQSSRYLVKRTGEKVFLECVQDMDHENMFWYRQDPGLGLRLIYFSYDVKMKEKGDIPEGYSVSREKKERFSLILESASTNQTSMYLCASSRTSGISYEQYFGPGTRLTVT.